This paragraph covers one TCR beta chain sequence. Antigen: not known. This sample stems from a study of cytomegalovirus exposure and HLA in healthy donors. CDR1 is SGDLS, CDR2 YYNGEE, per germline. This CDR3 is built from 16 residues. The V end lost 0 bases, the J end lost 4 bases, and 16 bases lay between the germline ends. Primers: 60 Vbeta forward and 13 Jbeta reverse. Only in-frame clones appear in the TCRdb table, and some are missing; sequencing was by immunoSEQ multiplex PCR. The repertoire holds tens of thousands of clones, 80% seen once, with 20% to 30% in the top ten. Findings and caveats of the study: Researchers catalogued about 160 TCR beta chains as cytomegalovirus-associated.

The clonotype was recovered from a woman aged 45-60 years in good health and CMV-seropositive. The genes are TRBV9 and TRBJ1-1; D might be TRBD1 (5 bases). Sample: PBMCs. CDR3 DNA sequence: TGTGCCAGCAGCGTAGCTACCAGGGTTGGGCCCACTGAAGCTTTCTTT. It encodes CASSVATRVGPTEAFF.